This is a list of T cell receptor beta chains from one sample in a study of blood T cell repertoires in COVID-19. The assay was immunoSEQ multiplex PCR, and TCRdb's table has in-frame clones only and misses some. The repertoire holds under 130,000 clones, with 89% as singletons. Material: peripheral blood. The receptor source for this set is an older woman with acute or convalescent COVID-19. Each CDR3 is given with its conserved first and last residue. A D gene is named only where the DNA matches it firmly. Rows give clone size only sometimes, using once, few, many, or a class for an expanded clone.

clone size	D gene	V gene	J gene	CDR3 DNA	CDR3 protein
.	.	TRBV7-2	TRBJ1-1	TGTGCCAGCAGCTTAAGTACAGGAATGAACACTGAAGCTTTCTTT	CASSLSTGMNTEAFF
.	.	TRBV19	TRBJ1-1	TGTGCCAGTAGTCCAGGTGTCAACACTGAAGCTTTCTTT	CASSPGVNTEAFF
.	TRBD1	TRBV19	TRBJ1-1	TGTGCCAGTAGTACTAGACAGGGGGGGAATGAAGCTTTCTTT	CASSTRQGGNEAFF
.	.	TRBV27	TRBJ2-5	TGTGCCAGCAGTAAGGACAGCTCAGAGACCCAGTACTTC	CASSKDSSETQYF
.	.	TRBV19	TRBJ2-2	TGTGCCAGTAGTCGGGGGCTGCGGGGGACCGGGGAGCTGTTTTTT	CASSRGLRGTGELFF
.	TRBD2	TRBV7-3	TRBJ2-1	TGTGCCAGCAGCTTAAGCGGGAGTTATGAGCAGTTCTTC	CASSLSGSYEQFF
.	.	TRBV6-1	TRBJ1-2	TGTGCCAGCAGTGAAGCACCAGGGAGGAGCGGTGGCTACACCTTC	CASSEAPGRSGGYTF
.	TRBD1	TRBV3-1/TRBV3-2	TRBJ1-2	TGTGCCAGCAGCCAAGATTGGGGCGGGGACAGGGTGACAAGTTTTTTCGGCTACACCTTC	CASSQDWGGDRVTSFFGYTF
.	.	TRBV24-1	TRBJ1-1	TGTGCCACCAGTCCCGGGACAAGTATGAACACTGAAGCTTTCTTT	CATSPGTSMNTEAFF
.	.	TRBV5-1	TRBJ1-1	TGCGCCAGCAGCTTAGGCGGGTGGAACACTGAAGCTTTCTTT	CASSLGGWNTEAFF
.	TRBD1	TRBV5-4	TRBJ1-1	TGTGCCAGCAGCCCGCGGAGGGGGCGGGACACTGAAGCTTTCTTT	CASSPRRGRDTEAFF
.	.	TRBV28	TRBJ1-1	TGTGCCAGCACCCTAGTAAGACGGGTGAACACTGAAGCTTTCTTT	CASTLVRRVNTEAFF
.	TRBD2	TRBV19	TRBJ2-1	TGTGCCAGTATGGTCGCGGGAGGGCACAATGAGCAGTTCTTC	CASMVAGGHNEQFF
.	TRBD1	TRBV5-1	TRBJ1-1	TGCGCCAGCAGCTGGGGACAGAGGGGCACTGAAGCTTTCTTT	CASSWGQRGTEAFF
once	.	TRBV5-1	TRBJ1-1	TGCGCCAGCAGCCCGACAGGCCTAGAGACTCTGCTTTCGGGTAGAGCCCATGAAGCTTTCTTT	CASSPTGLETLLSGRAHEAFF
once	.	TRBV6-5	TRBJ2-1	TGTGCCAGCCGAGTGGGTGTGACAGCTTACAATGAGCAGTTCTTC	CASRVGVTAYNEQFF
.	TRBD2	TRBV5-1	TRBJ2-1	TGCGCCAGCAGCGATCCCGGACTAGCGTACCCTAGCTCCTACAATGAGCAGTTCTTC	CASSDPGLAYPSSYNEQFF
.	.	TRBV19	TRBJ1-5	TGTGCCAGTAGCAGGGTTGGCAATCAGCCCCAGCATTTT	CASSRVGNQPQHF
.	TRBD1	TRBV5-4	TRBJ1-2	TGTGCCAGCACCCGAGGAGGACAGGTTCCTTATGGCTACACCTTC	CASTRGGQVPYGYTF
few	TRBD2	TRBV2	TRBJ2-2	TGTGCCAGCAGCCCCCCGGGACTAGCAAACACCGGGGAGCTGTTTTTT	CASSPPGLANTGELFF
.	.	TRBV14	TRBJ2-1	TGTGCCAGCAGCCCAGGACGGGGGTACACCTACAATGAGCAGTTCTTC	CASSPGRGYTYNEQFF
.	.	TRBV7-7	TRBJ1-3	TGTGCTAGCAGCTTAGGAGCTCCCTCCCTCGGAAACACCATATATTTT	CASSLGAPSLGNTIYF
.	.	TRBV11-1	TRBJ2-7	TGTGCCAGCAGCTTAGGCGGGTCTCTGTCCTACGAGCAGTACTTC	CASSLGGSLSYEQYF
.	TRBD1	TRBV28	TRBJ1-2	TGTGCCAGCATCTCCAGGGGACAGGGGAGCGGCTACACCTTC	CASISRGQGSGYTF
.	.	TRBV6-5	TRBJ2-1	TGTGCCAGCAACAGAGACGGGAGCGCCTACAATGAGCAGTTCTTC	CASNRDGSAYNEQFF
.	.	TRBV28	TRBJ1-5	TGTGCCAGCAGTTTACCAGGGGTCGACAGGCTCACTAGCAATCAGCCCCAGCATTTT	CASSLPGVDRLTSNQPQHF
.	.	TRBV11-3	TRBJ1-6	TGTGCCAGCCGAGATACAGGTGATAATTCACCCCTCCACTTT	CASRDTGDNSPLHF
.	TRBD2	TRBV9	TRBJ2-1	TGTGCCAGCAGCGTAGGGGACGGCCTGACTAGCGGGAGCTGGAATGAGCAGTTCTTC	CASSVGDGLTSGSWNEQFF
.	.	TRBV7-8	TRBJ1-6	TGTGCCAGCAGCTTAGACAGCTATAATTCACCCCTCCACTTT	CASSLDSYNSPLHF
.	.	TRBV28	TRBJ1-1	TGTGCCGCAGTACAGGGGAACACTGAAGCTTTCTTT	CAAVQGNTEAFF
.	.	TRBV5-1	TRBJ2-3	TGCGCCAGCAGCTTAGGCAGCGGCGGGTCGGATACGCAGTATTTT	CASSLGSGGSDTQYF
once	.	TRBV5-1	TRBJ2-7	TGCGCCAGCAGCAATCCCCCCTCCGAGCAGTACTTC	CASSNPPSEQYF
.	TRBD1	TRBV19	TRBJ2-2	TGTGCCAGTAGTAGTCCAGGGGGGAACACCGGGGAGCTGTTTTTT	CASSSPGGNTGELFF
once	.	TRBV4-1	TRBJ2-1	TGCGCCAGCAGCCCCCGACCTAGAGCGGACCAACCCTACAATGAGCAGTTCTTC	CASSPRPRADQPYNEQFF
.	.	TRBV19	TRBJ1-6	TGTGCCAGTAGCGACAGTATGAATTCACCCCTCCACTTT	CASSDSMNSPLHF
.	TRBD1	TRBV2	TRBJ1-1	TGTGCCAGCCGACAGGGTGACACTGAAGCTTTCTTT	CASRQGDTEAFF
.	TRBD1	TRBV15	TRBJ1-2	TGTGCCACCAGCGGAAGACAGGGAGGAGGCTACACCTTC	CATSGRQGGGYTF
.	.	TRBV7-9	TRBJ1-2	TGTGCCAGCAGCCCTTGGCGGGACGGCATCTATGGCTACACCTTC	CASSPWRDGIYGYTF
.	.	TRBV7-9	TRBJ1-2	TGTGCCAGCAGCTTAGAGATTGCGAGGGAGCTATTTACCTTC	CASSLEIARELFTF
.	.	TRBV29-1	TRBJ1-2	TGCAGCGTGGGGAAAAAATTACAGGGTGATGGCTACACCTTC	CSVGKKLQGDGYTF
.	.	TRBV24-1	TRBJ2-1	TGTGCCACCAGTGACTCAAGAGGGAGCGATGAGCAGTTCTTC	CATSDSRGSDEQFF